A selection of T cell receptor beta chains follows, all from one sample in a study of blood T cell repertoires in COVID-19. TCRdb keeps only in-frame clones here, not all; method: immunoSEQ multiplex PCR. The data contain 250,000 to 300,000 clones, over 75% of them singletons. The specimen was peripheral blood. These receptors were collected from a woman in her 70s with acute or convalescent COVID-19. The CDR3 runs from the conserved cysteine through the conserved F or W. The order of the fields is D gene, V gene, clone size, J gene, CDR3 DNA, CDR3 protein. D genes are given only for firm matches. Clone size appears in some rows only: once, few, many, or a class for an expanded clone.

>.|TRBV3-1/TRBV3-2|.|TRBJ1-3
TGTGCCAGCCTCGGCCGGGGGTACTCTGGAAACACCATATATTTT
CASLGRGYSGNTIYF
>.|TRBV7-9|.|TRBJ1-2
TGTGCCAGCAGCTTAGGGGCGGCGGCGGGCTATGGCTACACCTTC
CASSLGAAAGYGYTF
>.|TRBV5-1|.|TRBJ1-1
TGCGCCAGCAGCTCCTTCTCGGTACCGAACACTGAAGCTTTCTTT
CASSSFSVPNTEAFF
>TRBD1|TRBV18|.|TRBJ2-1
TGTGCCAGCTCTCCCGGGACAGGATACAATGAGCAGTTCTTC
CASSPGTGYNEQFF
>.|TRBV9|.|TRBJ2-3
TGTGCCAGCAGCAGTAGCCAAGAGGTAGATACGCAGTATTTT
CASSSSQEVDTQYF
>.|TRBV9|.|TRBJ1-4
TGTGCCAGCAGCACGGCCCCCGGGACAATTAATGAAAAACTGTTTTTT
CASSTAPGTINEKLFF
>.|TRBV18|.|TRBJ2-7
TGTGCCAGCAAGACGGGGGACTCCTACGAGCAGTACTTC
CASKTGDSYEQYF
>.|TRBV3-1/TRBV3-2|.|TRBJ2-2
TGTGCCAGTTCCCCCACGCTCCAGACGAACACCGGGGAGCTGTTTTTT
CASSPTLQTNTGELFF
>.|TRBV11-1|.|TRBJ2-3
TGTGCCAGCAGCCTCGGGAGCGGAGACACAGATACGCAGTATTTT
CASSLGSGDTDTQYF
>.|TRBV2|few|TRBJ2-1
TGTGCCATGTCTAGGACGGGGGAGAACAATGAGCAGTTCTTC
CAMSRTGENNEQFF
>TRBD1|TRBV6-5|.|TRBJ2-7
TGTGCCAGCAGTTACGTGCAGGGGGCAGCCTACGAGCAGTACTTC
CASSYVQGAAYEQYF
>TRBD1|TRBV19|.|TRBJ2-7
TGTGCCAGTAGCAGCAGGACAGGGGACCCCTACGAGCAGTACTTC
CASSSRTGDPYEQYF